A single sample is the source of the 21 T cell receptor beta chains below, sequenced in a study of blood T cell repertoires in COVID-19. Generated by immunoSEQ multiplex PCR, the TCRdb table keeps only in-frame clones and is missing some. The table records 150,000 to 200,000 clones, 79% of them present only once. The sequenced sample was peripheral blood. These receptors originate from a man aged 55-75 years with active or convalescent COVID-19.

The chain links TRBV6-6 to TRBJ2-7; D unresolved. The CDR3 has 12 residues. The germline CDR1 and CDR2 sequences are MNHNY and SVGAGI (reference sequence). Trimming left V 2 bases short and J 4 bases short, with 6 bases between. CDR3 DNA sequence: TGTGCCAGCAGTTACCCGTTATACGAGCAGTACTTC. This translates into CASSYPLYEQYF.

The chain joins TRBV15 to TRBJ2-7, with a weak D call TRBD1 (8 bases). The CDR3 totals 14 residues. CDR1 LNHNV and CDR2 YYDKDF come from the germline V gene (reference sequence). The V gene lost 7 bases and the J gene lost 2 bases, with 15 bases spanning the gap. The CDR3 sequence: CATTQQGGTYEQYF. Written as DNA, the CDR3 is TGTGCCACCACCCAACAGGGGGGGACCTACGAGCAGTACTTC.

CDR3 residues: CASSPGTYLNIQYF. In nucleotides, the CDR3 is TGTGCCAGCAGCCCCGGGACATACTTAAACATTCAGTACTTC. The rearrangement joins TRBV7-2 to TRBJ2-4; possibly TRBD1 for D (6 bases). Germline-derived CDR1 and CDR2 are SGHTA and FQGNSA. V lost 5 bases and J 6 bases, leaving 14 bases between the germline ends. CDR3 size: 14 residues.

The gene calls are TRBV29-1 and TRBJ1-1, with 7 bases identical to TRBD1. The CDR3 loop spans 12 amino acids. CDR1 is SQVTM, CDR2 ANQGSEA, per germline. Losses at the gene ends were 6 bases for V and 7 bases for J; bases not matched to a gene: 8. Here the CDR3 DNA reads TGCAGCGTAACGAGACAGGGAGGTGAAGCTTTCTTT. It codes for CSVTRQGGEAFF.

The CDR3 DNA is TGCGCCAGCAGCCCGATTCGACAGGTATATAATTCACCCCTCCACTTT. Its translation is CASSPIRQVYNSPLHF. The chain carries TRBV4-1 and TRBJ1-6; TRBD1 is a possible D gene (6 bases). Germline V gene lookup returns CDR1 MGHRA and CDR2 YSYEKL. V gave up 4 bases and J gave up 4 bases, with 14 bases separating them. The CDR3 is 16 residues long.

This chain links TRBV19 with TRBJ1-2, with 7 bases fitting TRBD1. The length of the CDR3 is 14 residues. V was pared by 7 bases and J by 7 bases, with 12 bases of the junction left unmatched. CDR1 is LNHDA and CDR2 is SQIVND in the germline V gene (reference sequence). The CDR3 region has the DNA TGTGCCAGTACCAATGCAGGGTACAGGGGTGGCTACACCTTC. Amino acid sequence: CASTNAGYRGGYTF.

V and J are TRBV28 and TRBJ1-1; possible D gene TRBD1, 5 bases. V lost 2 bases and J lost 1, with 8 bases in between. The CDR3 loop spans 14 amino acids. The germline gives CDR1 MDHEN, CDR2 SYDVKM. CDR3 DNA: TGTGCCAGCAGTTTAGGGGCGTCGAACACTGAAGCTTTCTTT. This translates into CASSLGASNTEAFF.

The gene calls are TRBV7-8 and TRBJ2-2; tentative D call: TRBD1 (6 bases). CDR1 is SGHVS, CDR2 FQNEAQ, per germline. V lost 5 bases and J 6 bases, leaving 13 bases between the germline ends. This CDR3 comprises 14 residues. CDR3 nucleotide sequence: TGTGCCAGCAGCCCGCTACAGGGACCCGGGGAGCTGTTTTTT. This sequence encodes CASSPLQGPGELFF.

The rearrangement links TRBV27 to TRBJ2-7, with a tentative D call TRBD1 (5 bases). CDR1 and CDR2 (germline): MNHEY, SMNVEV (reference sequence). The CDR3 covers 11 residues. V was cut by 5 bases and J by 5 bases, with 7 bases left in between. CDR3 region: CASSQGDEQYF. The CDR3 coding sequence is TGTGCCAGCAGTCAAGGGGACGAGCAGTACTTC.

V gene TRBV29-1 combines with J gene TRBJ2-7, with a weak D call TRBD1 (6 bases). The CDR3 loop spans 11 amino acids. V lost 7 bases to trimming and J lost 4 bases, with 11 bases between them. Germline V lookup: CDR1 SQVTM, CDR2 ANQGSEA. The CDR3 bases are TGCAGCGGTTTCAGGGGTTACGAGCAGTACTTC. It encodes CSGFRGYEQYF.

V gene TRBV4-1 combines with J gene TRBJ2-7, with 9 bases matching TRBD2. The CDR3 covers 15 residues. V lost 4 bases, J lost 4 bases, and 8 bases stayed unmatched. The V gene's germline CDR1 is MGHRA and CDR2 YSYEKL. The CDR3 is CASSRTETSGYEQYF. DNA for the CDR3: TGCGCCAGCAGCCGAACGGAGACTAGCGGATACGAGCAGTACTTC.

This chain connects TRBV6-2 or TRBV6-3 to TRBJ2-7, with D possibly matching TRBD1 (6 bases). The germline V gene encodes CDR1 MNHEY and CDR2 SVGEGT. The CDR3 is 12 residues long. Trimming left V 2 bases short and J 5 bases short, with 7 bases between. This chain's CDR3 is CASSYHRDEQYF. The CDR3 bases are TGTGCCAGCAGTTACCACAGGGACGAGCAGTACTTC.

This rearrangement joins TRBV7-9 to TRBJ1-5, with D unclear. In germline, CDR1 is SEHNR, CDR2 FQNEAQ (reference sequence). V lost 4 bases to trimming and J lost 0 bases, with 13 bases between them. The CDR3 has 16 amino acids. CDR3 sequence (DNA): TGTGCCAGCAGCTCTTCGGAGGGCTATAGCAATCAGCCCCAGCATTTT. As protein: CASSSSEGYSNQPQHF.

This clone has only a few counts. CDR3 DNA sequence: TGTGCCAGCAGCTTATGGCTAGCGGACTTCCAAGAGACCCAGTACTTC. This encodes CASSLWLADFQETQYF. This sequence joins TRBV7-9 and TRBJ2-5; 7 nucleotides match TRBD2. The V and J ends lost 2 bases and 1 base, in that order; junction bases with no gene match: 7. This CDR3 spans 16 amino acids. In germline, CDR1 is SEHNR, CDR2 FQNEAQ (reference sequence).

The rearrangement uses TRBV6-1 and TRBJ2-1; the match to TRBD1 covers 8 bases. The CDR3 sequence is 14 residues long. The germline gives CDR1 MNHNS, CDR2 SASEGT. Trimming took 3 bases from V and 8 from J; bases not matched to a gene: 6. The CDR3 protein is CASSDRTGMDEQFF. In DNA form, the CDR3 reads TGTGCCAGCAGTGACCGGACAGGGATGGATGAGCAGTTCTTC.

The chain combines TRBV11-3 with TRBJ2-7, with a tentative D call TRBD2 (5 bases). Trimming shortened V by 5 bases and J by 7 bases, and 21 bases separated the two germline ends. Germline lookup yields CDR1 SGHNT and CDR2 YENEEA. The CDR3 totals 15 residues. This chain's CDR3 is CASSPVPGTVGEQYF. In DNA, the CDR3 is TGTGCCAGCAGCCCAGTACCGGGAACCGTGGGAGAGCAGTACTTC. The variable domain in full, with the rest retrieved from reference TRBV11-3 and TRBJ2-7, is EAGVVQSPRYKIIEKKQPVAFWCNPISGHNTLYWYLQNLGQGPELLIRYENEEAVDDSQLPKDRFSAERLKGVDSTLKIQPAELGDSAVYLCASSPVPGTVGEQYFGPGTRLTVT.

The sample holds a few counts of this clone. The chain recombines TRBV30 with TRBJ2-7; 8 bases are a match to TRBD1. Germline V CDR1 and CDR2: GTSNPN, SVGIG (reference sequence). Trimming cost V 5 bases and J 5 bases; bases outside gene matches: 8. CDR3 length: 13 residues. CDR3 nucleotide sequence: TGTGCCTGGGACAGGGGACGCCTCGACGAGCAGTACTTC. This codes for CAWDRGRLDEQYF.

The V call is TRBV7-2, the J call TRBJ1-1, with a possible D match to TRBD1 (6 bases). Germline CDR1 and CDR2: SGHTA and FQGNSA. Trimming stripped 4 bases from V and 6 bases from J, with 21 bases between. The CDR3 runs 16 residues. CDR3 sequence (DNA): TGTGCCAGCAGCTCCCAAGGGCCAGGGGTCGGATCTGAAGCTTTCTTT. This codes for CASSSQGPGVGSEAFF.

This rearrangement joins TRBV5-8 to TRBJ2-1; 8 bases are a match to TRBD2. The CDR3 consists of 15 residues. Per germline, CDR1 SGHTS and CDR2 YDEGEE. J gave up 9 bases and V 4 bases, and 12 bases lay outside the gene matches. The DNA for the CDR3 is TGTGCCAGCAGCACTAGCGGAAGTAGGTTAGGTGAGCAGTTCTTC. Protein sequence: CASSTSGSRLGEQFF.

This rearrangement joins TRBV19 to TRBJ1-2; 7 bases match TRBD1. The CDR3 is 13 residues long. Germline lookup yields CDR1 LNHDA and CDR2 SQIVND (reference sequence). V was clipped by 8 bases and J by 3 bases; unmatched bases: 6. CDR3 amino acids: CASRSGTDYGYTF. The CDR3 nucleotides are TGTGCCAGTCGTTCCGGGACAGACTATGGCTACACCTTC.

The chain is built from TRBV7-8 and TRBJ1-1; no reliable D call. Germline loops: CDR1 SGHVS, CDR2 FQNEAQ. This CDR3 region has 14 residues. Trimming removed 3 bases from V and 7 bases from J, with 15 bases in between. This chain's CDR3 is CASSLSVEIVEAFF. The DNA of the CDR3 is TGTGCCAGCAGCTTGTCGGTTGAAATTGTTGAAGCTTTCTTT.